These 7 T cell receptor beta chains originate from one sample sequenced in a study of blood T cell repertoires in COVID-19. Some clones are missing from TCRdb's copy, which holds only in-frame ones; the method was immunoSEQ multiplex PCR. The sample has fewer than 35,000 clones; 87% are singletons. Sequencing input: peripheral blood. Receptor source: a man aged 45-60 years with active or convalescent COVID-19.

A remark on this clone: The junction shows a germline mismatch at one end, possibly a read error. The V and J genes are TRBV7-9 and TRBJ2-1, with 7 bases that match TRBD1. CDR3 length equals 14 residues. CDR1 is SEHNR, CDR2 FQNEAQ, per germline (reference sequence). As DNA, the CDR3 is TGTGCCAGCAGTATTAAGGACAGGAGGAATGGGCAGTTCTTC. This encodes CASSIKDRRNGQFF. Supplemented by reference TRBV7-9 and TRBJ2-1, the full variable domain reads DTGVSQNPRHKITKRGQNVTFRCDPISEHNRLYWYRQTLGQGPEFLTYFQNEAQLEKSRLLSDRFSAERPKGSFSTLEIQRTEQGDSAMYLCASSIKDRRNGQFFGPGTRLTVL.

The chain uses TRBV30 and TRBJ2-7, with D possibly TRBD1 on 6 matching bases. The CDR3 totals 13 residues. Germline V gene sequence: CDR1 GTSNPN, CDR2 SVGIG (reference sequence). V was shortened by 3 bases and J by 7 bases, with 16 bases between the two germline ends. This CDR3 is CAWSRGQGSEQYF. CDR3 in DNA: TGTGCCTGGAGCCGAGGGCAGGGGAGTGAGCAGTACTTC.

This clone has just one count. The V and J genes are TRBV7-2 and TRBJ2-7; 11 bases fit TRBD2. This CDR3 has 15 residues. J gave up 6 bases and V 2 bases, and 6 bases lay outside the gene matches. The germline gives CDR1 SGHTA, CDR2 FQGNSA. CDR3 region: CASSLILAGGSEQYF. CDR3 in DNA: TGTGCCAGCAGCTTAATCCTAGCGGGAGGCAGCGAGCAGTACTTC.

The chain recombines TRBV25-1 with TRBJ1-5; tentative D call: TRBD1 (5 bases). CDR3 length: 17 residues. CDR1 is MGHDK and CDR2 is SYGVNS in the germline V gene. Trimming pared 2 bases from V and 1 base from J, leaving 15 bases between. The CDR3 DNA reads as TGTGCCAGCAGTGAAGTGAACAGGTCGGCAAGCAATCAGCCCCAGCATTTT. Protein product: CASSEVNRSASNQPQHF.

This chain joins TRBV5-1 and TRBJ2-1; 12 positions agree with TRBD2. Per the germline V gene, CDR1 is SGHRS and CDR2 is YFSETQ. After removal of 2 bases from V and 4 bases from J, the junction contained 10 bases not matched to a gene. The CDR3 is made up of 18 amino acids. The CDR3 coding sequence is TGCGCCAGCAGCTTTGCGACTAGCGGGAGTTCCCTTTACAATGAGCAGTTCTTC. It yields the protein CASSFATSGSSLYNEQFF. Variable domain in full (rest from reference TRBV5-1 and TRBJ2-1): KAGVTQTPRYLIKTRGQQVTLSCSPISGHRSVSWYQQTPGQGLQFLFEYFSETQRNKGNFPGRFSGRQFSNSRSEMNVSTLELGDSALYLCASSFATSGSSLYNEQFFGPGTRLTVL.

The chain is built from TRBV4-3 and TRBJ1-4; no definite D call. The germline CDR1 and CDR2 sequences are LGHNA and YSLEER. The germline V and J ends were trimmed by 0 bases and 1 base, with 6 bases remaining between them. There are 15 residues in the CDR3. The CDR3 DNA follows: TGCGCCAGCAGCCAAGATCCCAGAACTAATGAAAAACTGTTTTTT. Protein sequence: CASSQDPRTNEKLFF.

This clone has a single count. The chain carries TRBV28 and TRBJ2-1; 11 nucleotides agree with TRBD2. Per germline, CDR1 MDHEN and CDR2 SYDVKM. The CDR3 spans 16 residues. The V and J ends lost 4 bases and 5 bases, in that order; junction bases with no gene match: 7. The CDR3 sequence: CASSYSSGRQHNEQFF. The CDR3 coding sequence is TGTGCCAGCAGTTACTCTAGCGGGAGGCAACACAATGAGCAGTTCTTC.